The rows below give T cell receptor beta chains drawn from one sample of a study of technical replicates of blood from a handful of donors. TCRdb's table, derived via immunoSEQ multiplex PCR, lists solely in-frame clones and lacks some. The sample contains under 85,000 clones, approximately 96% of which appear only once. Sequences were obtained from T cells isolated from PBMCs. The receptors shown here come from a human donor in good health. The CDR3 runs from the conserved cysteine through the conserved F or W. Each record gives: CDR3 length, clone size, D gene, V gene, J gene, CDR3 protein, CDR3 DNA. D genes are given only for firm matches. Some rows have no size entry. The others give once, few or many, or a class for an expanded clone.

>14|.|TRBD1|TRBV7-8|TRBJ2-1
CASSPQQGEDEQFF
TGTGCCAGCAGCCCCCAACAGGGGGAAGATGAGCAGTTCTTC
>19|few|TRBD2|TRBV7-7|TRBJ2-1
CASSLEVAGVTGFYNEQFF
TGTGCTAGCAGCTTAGAAGTAGCGGGGGTCACGGGGTTTTACAATGAGCAGTTCTTC
>14|.|.|TRBV7-2|TRBJ2-7
CASSWTASYHEQYF
TGTGCCAGCAGCTGGACTGCTTCGTATCACGAGCAGTACTTC
>16|.|TRBD2|TRBV4-1|TRBJ2-1
CASSQEVAGIYNEQFF
TGCGCCAGCAGCCAAGAGGTAGCGGGAATCTACAATGAGCAGTTCTTC
>12|.|.|TRBV7-8|TRBJ1-5
CASSLGGQPQHF
TGTGCCAGCAGTCTGGGGGGGCAGCCCCAGCATTTT
>15|.|.|TRBV4-2|TRBJ2-3
CASSQEVYSTDTQYF
TGTGCCAGCAGCCAGGAGGTCTATAGCACAGATACGCAGTATTTT
>15|.|.|TRBV11-2|TRBJ1-5
CASSFGTGMDQPQHF
TGTGCCAGCAGCTTCGGAACAGGGATGGACCAGCCCCAGCATTTT
>12|.|.|TRBV30|TRBJ2-7
CAWSYADYEQYF
TGTGCCTGGAGCTATGCGGACTACGAGCAGTACTTC
>14|once|TRBD2|TRBV19|TRBJ2-1
CASSMGLAENEQFF
TGTGCCAGTAGTATGGGACTAGCGGAGAATGAGCAGTTCTTC
>13|.|TRBD2|TRBV29-1|TRBJ2-3
CSVVAGVGDTQYF
TGCAGCGTCGTAGCGGGAGTCGGAGATACGCAGTATTTT